This T cell receptor beta chain was retrieved from a study of somatic mutations in cytotoxic T cells in rheumatoid arthritis (dated by TCRdb to 2016 to 2017). At the level of the whole study: Patient peripheral blood (approximately 27 ml EDTA) was drawn right after diagnosis and before any treatment started. Median age was essentially the same in the patient group and the control group. TCRB deep sequencing covered roughly 60 patients with rheumatoid arthritis along with under 25 healthy controls. Some T-cell populations stained with V beta antibodies were sorted by flow on a FACSAria II or Sony SH800 to nearly 100% purity, with sorted V beta1+ cells additionally subjected to TCRB sequencing. Whether expanded CD8+ T-cell clones in untreated, newly diagnosed rheumatoid arthritis carry somatic mutations was the study question, and clonality was characterized with TCRB deep sequencing. Follow-up samples were collected after diagnosis while patients received immunosuppressive therapy such as methotrexate, hydroxychloroquine and sulfasalazine. General conclusions and limits of the study: An increase of CD8+ clonality with age was seen in patients (Spearman r=0.49) but not in healthy controls. The finding that TRBV07 was slightly underrepresented in patients was left unadjusted for multiple comparisons. The largest CD8+ clone made up more than 20% of CD8+ cells in about an eighth of the 65 patients, and blood and synovial fluid shared several identical CD8+ TCRB sequences. It was unknown which antigens the expanded CD8+ clones targeted, and their absence from virus-specific databases did not exclude viral specificity. CD8+ T-cell clonality did not differ significantly between rheumatoid arthritis patients and age-matched healthy controls.

Positive magnetic bead selection on an AutoMACS was used to isolate CD4+ and CD8+ cells, with flow cytometry used to check purity. A TCR V beta antibody panel was used in flow cytometry to screen first for clonal expansions, which were then characterized by TCRB deep sequencing of sorted CD8+ fractions. Ficoll-Paque PLUS density gradient separation was used to isolate peripheral blood mononuclear cells. Using Nucleospin Tissue or Tissue XS kits, DNA was extracted from CD4-enriched, CD8-enriched or PBMC samples, with quantification by a Qubit 2.0 fluorometer. Comment on this clone: What antigen it recognizes has not been identified. Qualities for individual bases were not recorded, and no much larger clone is one base off.

Here V drops 5 bases and J drops 4 bases, and the junction holds 6 bases not matched to any gene. The CDR3 numbers 14 residues from cysteine through phenylalanine. The only DNA kept is the CDR3, 42 bases in frame from the first base. Per the germline V gene (reference sequence), LNHDA is the CDR1 and SQIVND is the CDR2. Genomic DNA underwent TCRB CDR3 sequencing using the immunoSEQ assay. Turning to the authors' computational methods: When patient CD8+ clones exceeding 1% were checked against published virus-specific TCRB sequences, only a few matched. Nothing other than productive TCRB rearrangements was included in the analyses. Defining a clone by its unique TCRB CDR3 sequence, the study calculated clonality as a productive clonality index derived from Shannon entropy. To calculate repertoire overlap between two samples, the template counts of each clone were considered relative to each sample's total templates. Flow cytometry-measured V-gene usage correlated with V-gene usage from TCRB sequencing, with a Spearman r of 0.55 to 0.7. In TCRdb, the immuneACCESS table is reduced to in-frame sequences with V and J assigned. These tables do not hold every clone; where another copy was compared, an unresolved V gene accounts for under half, and the others remain unexplained. V and J calls and clone size are those listed in that table; D and trimming were worked out from the DNA. In all, the sample holds about 6,300 clones, and about 80% of those were seen once. The biggest ten clones account for around 27% of the sample.

The sample here was CD8+ T cells sorted from blood, taken at a follow-up visit. This clonotype originated in a woman in her seventies with rheumatoid arthritis. The receptor chain draws on TRBV19 and TRBJ2-7; TRBD2 matches 9 bases in the middle. The nucleotide sequence reads as follows: TGTGCCAGTAGTGTAGCGGGAGAGCGGTACGAGCAGTACTTC. Its protein product is CASSVAGERYEQYF.